The 10 T cell receptor beta chains presented below share a single source sample, sequenced in a study of blood T cell repertoires in COVID-19. TCRdb keeps only in-frame clones here, not all; method: immunoSEQ multiplex PCR. The sample consists of roughly 330,000 clones, around 87% of them appearing once. Sequencing used PBMCs or T cells enriched from blood (not recorded which). These receptors all stem from a young woman who had recovered from COVID-19.

The rearrangement links TRBV30 to TRBJ1-2; D is perhaps TRBD1 (5 bases). Trimming left V 3 bases short and J 5 bases short, with 13 bases between. There are 13 residues in the CDR3. CDR1 is GTSNPN, CDR2 SVGIG, per germline (reference sequence). CDR3 sequence: CAWSGTGEYGYTF. Written as DNA, the CDR3 is TGTGCCTGGAGCGGAACGGGGGAATATGGCTACACCTTC.

CDR3 DNA sequence: TGTGCCAGCAGCTTAGGCGGCAGGGCAGGTTCACCCCTCCACTTT. Translating gives CASSLGGRAGSPLHF. The chain couples TRBV7-6 to TRBJ1-6, with D perhaps matching TRBD1 (5 bases). The ends were cut back, 1 base at V and 9 bases at J, with 13 bases in the middle. CDR3 size: 15 residues. CDR1 SGHVS and CDR2 FNYEAQ come from the germline V gene.

The rearrangement joins TRBV29-1 to TRBJ2-3; 9 bases map to TRBD1. Germline V gene lookup returns CDR1 SQVTM and CDR2 ANQGSEA. Trimming cost V 7 bases and J 2 bases; bases outside gene matches: 10. The CDR3 spans 15 residues. The CDR3 DNA is TGCAGCGCCAGCACCGGACAGGGGAACACAGATACGCAGTATTTT. Its protein is CSASTGQGNTDTQYF.

The rearrangement joins TRBV2 to TRBJ1-4; 9 bases match TRBD1. The ends lost 4 bases at V and 6 bases at J; junction bases unmatched: 9. The germline gives CDR1 SNHLY, CDR2 FYNNEI. This CDR3 spans 16 amino acids. CDR3 DNA: TGTGCCAGCAGTGCGGTAGCCGGGACAGGGCATGAAAAACTGTTTTTT. It yields the protein CASSAVAGTGHEKLFF.

This clone was observed a single time. The V gene is TRBV29-1, the J gene TRBJ1-2; D might be TRBD1 (5 bases). Trimming left V 6 bases short and J 7 bases short, with 18 bases between. The V gene's germline CDR1 is SQVTM and CDR2 ANQGSEA. This CDR3 comprises 13 residues. The CDR3 DNA reads as TGCAGCGTGACGGTGGGAGTGGGGGGTGGCTACACCTTC. Protein product: CSVTVGVGGGYTF.

This clone was seen more than once but under ten times. V gene TRBV3-1 (or the pseudogene TRBV3-2) combines with J gene TRBJ1-2; no firm D call. The germline V and J ends were trimmed by 4 bases and 4 bases, with 13 bases remaining between them. The CDR3 consists of 14 residues. Germline values: CDR1 LGHDT, CDR2 YNNKEL (reference sequence). CDR3 residues: CASSPGSLGYGYTF. Here the CDR3 DNA reads TGTGCCAGCAGCCCGGGATCCTTAGGCTATGGCTACACCTTC.

The V call is TRBV12-3 or TRBV12-4, the J call TRBJ2-1, with D perhaps TRBD1 (6 bases). Trimming stripped 6 bases from V and 9 bases from J, with 15 bases between. The CDR3 sequence is 13 residues long. CDR3 protein: CASRAEQGAEQFF. CDR3 coding DNA: TGTGCCAGCAGGGCCGAACAGGGTGCTGAGCAGTTCTTC.

The chain links TRBV6-1 to TRBJ2-7; maybe TRBD2 (7 bases). Germline CDR1 is MNHNS and CDR2 is SASEGT. The CDR3 runs 14 residues. Trimming removed 2 bases at V and 5 bases at J, with 13 bases between. The CDR3 region has the DNA TGTGCCAGCAGTGAAATCGGGGGGCAGGACGAGCAGTACTTC. Protein: CASSEIGGQDEQYF.

The chain couples TRBV5-1 to TRBJ1-5; D call uncertain. V was pared by 4 bases and J by 8 bases, with 16 bases between. Germline CDR1 and CDR2: SGHRS and YFSETQ. The CDR3 is 14 amino acids. In nucleotides, the CDR3 is TGCGCCAGCAGCCTGGCCTCTATCGAGGAGCCCCAGCATTTT. This translates into CASSLASIEEPQHF.

This clone was recorded a few times. The chain joins TRBV5-4 to TRBJ2-1, with TRBD2 matching 8 bases. This CDR3 has 15 amino acids. Germline loops: CDR1 SGHNT, CDR2 YYREEE (reference sequence). Unmatched junction bases numbered 6, after V lost 2 bases and J lost 5 bases. The CDR3 nucleotides are TGTGCCAGCAGCTTCGGGCAGCGGGGGAACAATGAGCAGTTCTTC. Its protein product is CASSFGQRGNNEQFF.